The 22 T cell receptor beta chains below all came from one sample that was sequenced in a study of T cells after yellow fever vaccination. MiXCR was run by TCRdb on the 5' RACE reads, yielding one entry per CDR3 protein. The sample consists of about 350,000 distinct CDR3 sequences, approximately 8% of them appearing once. Here the sequenced sample was PBMCs, taken around 45 days after the first yellow fever vaccination. These receptors came from a man aged 18 to 29 who received the YFV17D yellow fever vaccine.

This clonotype has just a few counts. The chain has TRBV3-1 and TRBJ2-7; D unresolved. V was clipped by 1 base and J by 2 bases, with 12 bases between them. The CDR3 runs to 15 residues. Looked up from germline, CDR1 is LGHDT and CDR2 is YNNKEL (reference sequence). The CDR3 sequence is CASSQVIRLTYEQYF. CDR3 nucleotides: TGTGCCAGCAGCCAAGTTATCAGGTTAACCTACGAGCAGTACTTC.

Turning to this clonotype: One end of the junction is discordant with germline, which a read error may explain. CDR3 region: CASSPLPGSGDNVLTF. The CDR3 nucleotides are TGCGCCAGCAGCCCCCTTCCAGGCTCTGGGGACAACGTCCTGACTTTC. This chain links TRBV5-1 with TRBJ2-6, with no clear D. Germline V gene sequence: CDR1 SGHRS, CDR2 YFSETQ. This CDR3 spans 16 amino acids.

This clonotype was counted only a few times. This sequence joins TRBV11-2 and TRBJ2-7; 7 nucleotides match TRBD1. The CDR3 spans 16 residues. The J segment lost 0 bases and the V segment lost 2 bases, leaving 7 bases of the junction unmatched. Germline V gives CDR1 SGHAT, CDR2 FQNNGV. DNA for the CDR3: TGTGCCAGCAGCTTACGACAGGGATGGAGCTCCTACGAGCAGTACTTC. This translates into CASSLRQGWSSYEQYF.

This clonotype was seen more than once but under ten times. V and J are TRBV6-2 or TRBV6-3 and TRBJ2-5; no firm D call. V lost 7 bases, J lost 1 base, and 10 bases lay in between. Germline loops: CDR1 MNHEY, CDR2 SVGEGT. CDR3 length equals 13 residues. The CDR3 here is CASTAVPQETQYF. The CDR3 region has the DNA TGTGCCAGCACGGCGGTCCCCCAAGAGACCCAGTACTTC.

V and J are TRBV4-3 and TRBJ2-4; the D is unclear. V was cut by 3 bases and J by 8 bases, with 11 bases left in between. Germline CDR1 is LGHNA and CDR2 is YSLEER. CDR3 length: 13 amino acids. This CDR3 reads CASSHRRWDIQYF. CDR3 in DNA: TGCGCCAGCAGCCACCGGCGTTGGGACATTCAGTACTTC.

This clonotype was detected a few times. This chain uses TRBV15 with TRBJ1-5, with 12 bases that match TRBD1. V dropped 6 bases and J dropped 7; count of bases not matched to a gene: 7. Germline values: CDR1 LNHNV, CDR2 YYDKDF (reference sequence). There are 15 residues in the CDR3. Here the CDR3 DNA reads TGTGCCACCAGTTGGGGACAGGGGGCCGAACAGCCCCAGCATTTT. Its translation: CATSWGQGAEQPQHF. The whole variable domain, filled in from reference TRBV15 and TRBJ1-5, reads DAMVIQNPRYQVTQFGKPVTLSCSQTLNHNVMYWYQQKSSQAPKLLFHYYDKDFNNEADTPDNFQSRRPNTSFCFLDIRSPGLGDTAMYLCATSWGQGAEQPQHFGDGTRLSIL.

The chain is built from TRBV4-2 and TRBJ2-3; the D call may be TRBD1 or TRBD2 (5 bases each). V was pared by 5 bases and J by 0 bases, with 18 bases between. The CDR3 is 17 residues long. The germline V gene encodes CDR1 LGHNA and CDR2 YNFKEQ. The CDR3 DNA is TGTGCCAGCAGCTCCGGGACGGCTCCGATTAGCACAGATACGCAGTATTTT. Protein sequence: CASSSGTAPISTDTQYF.

In its sample, this clonotype was seen a few times. V and J are TRBV4-2 and TRBJ1-2, with D maybe TRBD1 (6 bases). The CDR3 runs 13 residues. Trimming left V 5 bases short and J 6 bases short, with 13 bases between. Germline V gene lookup returns CDR1 LGHNA and CDR2 YNFKEQ. For the CDR3, the DNA is TGTGCCAGCAGCACGCTGGACAGAGATGGCTACACCTTC. It codes for CASSTLDRDGYTF.

This clonotype was seen repeatedly, ten times or more. This chain uses TRBV10-3 with TRBJ2-5, with TRBD2 as a possible D gene (5 bases). Trimming shortened V by 6 bases and J by 0 bases, and 8 bases separated the two germline ends. The CDR3 loop spans 13 amino acids. Germline V gene lookup returns CDR1 ENHRY and CDR2 SYGVKD. The CDR3 is CAISPGDQETQYF. Here the CDR3 DNA reads TGTGCCATCAGCCCCGGGGACCAAGAGACCCAGTACTTC.

The table lists this clonotype with many counts. The V call is TRBV7-9, the J call TRBJ2-1; D not resolved. The germline V gene has CDR1 SEHNR and CDR2 FQNEAQ (reference sequence). The CDR3 runs 12 residues. Trimming removed 2 bases from V and 12 bases from J, with 11 bases in between. The CDR3 region has the DNA TGTGCCAGCAGCTTAAATGCGGCTTGGCAGTTCTTC. Translation: CASSLNAAWQFF.

The genes are TRBV4-2 and TRBJ2-7; 10 nucleotides agree with TRBD1. The J segment lost 0 bases and the V segment lost 2 bases, leaving 7 bases of the junction unmatched. Germline assignment: CDR1 LGHNA and CDR2 YNFKEQ. The CDR3 extends over 17 amino acids. For the CDR3, the DNA is TGTGCCAGCAGCCAACCTTCGGGACAGGGGATCTCCTACGAGCAGTACTTC. Translation: CASSQPSGQGISYEQYF.

The table lists this clonotype with a few counts. This chain joins TRBV5-6 and TRBJ1-2; D gene unclear. Germline assignment: CDR1 SGHDT and CDR2 YYEEEE. The CDR3 consists of 14 residues. Trimming pared 2 bases from V and 4 bases from J, leaving 12 bases between. In nucleotides, the CDR3 is TGTGCCAGCAGCTTTTCGTCCAGCTTCTATGGCTACACCTTC. It specifies CASSFSSSFYGYTF.

This clonotype has ten or more counts. The rearrangement joins TRBV7-2 to TRBJ2-5, with a tentative D call TRBD2 (5 bases). Deletions cut 3 bases from V and 4 bases from J, with 9 bases between. The length of the CDR3 is 13 residues. Germline values: CDR1 SGHTA, CDR2 FQGNSA. CDR3 amino acids: CASSLRAPETQYF. In DNA form, the CDR3 reads TGTGCCAGCAGCTTGAGGGCCCCAGAGACCCAGTACTTC.

This clonotype was detected only a few times. The chain couples TRBV7-3 to TRBJ1-6, with TRBD1 identical over 7 bases. V lost 3 bases to trimming and J lost 12 bases; unmatched junction nucleotides: 5. The CDR3 runs to 13 residues. The germline V gene has CDR1 SGHTA and CDR2 FQGTGA. The CDR3 protein is CASSFVAGGPLHF. The CDR3 DNA sequence: TGTGCCAGCAGCTTTGTCGCAGGGGGACCCCTCCACTTT.

The chain couples TRBV27 to TRBJ2-3, with 7 bases matching TRBD2. The CDR3 consists of 14 residues. Trimming at V came to 5 bases and at J to 8 bases, leaving 10 bases not matched to a gene. Germline V gene sequence: CDR1 MNHEY, CDR2 SMNVEV (reference sequence). In DNA, the CDR3 is TGTGCCAGCAGTCAGCGGGACCCCGTAGGTACGCAGTATTTT. Translated, it gives CASSQRDPVGTQYF.

This clonotype was detected a few times. This chain links TRBV7-2 with TRBJ2-3; 8 nucleotides match TRBD2. The CDR3 loop spans 15 amino acids. J lost 3 bases, V lost 7 bases, and 9 bases had no gene match. CDR1 is SGHTA and CDR2 is FQGNSA in the germline V gene. The CDR3: CASTTPGGRTDTQYF. For the CDR3, the DNA is TGTGCCAGCACCACACCGGGGGGGCGAACAGATACGCAGTATTTT.

The sample holds a few counts of this clonotype. This chain uses TRBV7-2 with TRBJ1-2; no clear D. The germline V and J ends were trimmed by 1 base and 8 bases, with 14 bases remaining between them. The CDR3 contains 14 residues. From germline, CDR1 is SGHTA and CDR2 FQGNSA. The CDR3 sequence: CASSLDRAHPGYTF. The DNA of the CDR3 is TGTGCCAGCAGCTTAGATCGTGCTCATCCAGGCTACACCTTC.

V and J are TRBV5-1 and TRBJ1-6; 9 bases match TRBD1. This CDR3 is built from 14 residues. Germline CDR1 reads SGHRS; CDR2 reads YFSETQ. With 3 bases clipped from V and 7 bases from J, the junction kept 2 bases outside the gene matches. CDR3 DNA: TGCGCCAGCAGCTGGACAGGGGTGAATTCACCCCTCCACTTT. Its protein product is CASSWTGVNSPLHF.

The sample holds a few counts of this clonotype. The rearrangement links TRBV7-2 to TRBJ1-1; D unclear. Germline V gives CDR1 SGHTA, CDR2 FQGNSA. The V end lost 5 bases, the J end lost 9 bases, and 19 bases lay between the germline ends. CDR3 size: 14 residues. This chain's CDR3 is CASSTPRTAQKAFF. In nucleotides, the CDR3 is TGTGCCAGCAGCACACCCCGGACGGCACAGAAAGCTTTCTTT.

This clonotype was picked up many times. This chain links TRBV6-5 with TRBJ1-2; D uncertain. There are 15 residues in the CDR3. The germline V gene encodes CDR1 MNHEY and CDR2 SVGAGI. V gave up 0 bases and J gave up 6 bases, with 14 bases separating them. CDR3 residues: CASSYSLGGLDGYTF. CDR3 coding DNA: TGTGCCAGCAGTTACTCCCTCGGAGGGCTGGATGGCTACACCTTC.

This clonotype was detected only a few times. This CDR3 reads CATSRDPADYNEQFF. The CDR3 coding sequence is TGTGCCACCAGCAGAGATCCGGCAGACTACAATGAGCAGTTCTTC. J is TRBJ2-1 and V is TRBV15; D is ambiguous. The CDR3 runs 15 residues. Germline lookup yields CDR1 LNHNV and CDR2 YYDKDF (reference sequence). The V end lost 0 bases, the J end lost 3 bases, and 9 bases lay between the germline ends.

Ten or more counts support this clonotype. This rearrangement joins TRBV12-3 or TRBV12-4 to TRBJ2-7, with D possibly TRBD2 on 5 matching bases. V dropped 2 bases and J dropped 3 bases, with 14 bases sitting between them. The CDR3 is made up of 15 amino acids. CDR3 protein: CASSLSRRAIYEQYF. DNA for the CDR3: TGTGCCAGCAGTTTATCCCGGCGGGCCATCTACGAGCAGTACTTC.